This TCR beta chain was found in a study of T cell repertoires in cytomegalovirus infection. Across the whole study: Both a matching HLA type and CMV infection were indicated by public TCR beta signatures.

TCRdb fed the reads into MiXCR, producing one record per CDR3 protein. The sample shows some 220,000 distinct CDR3 sequences, 6.5% of them seen only once. The sample holds many counts of this clonotype. Looked up from germline, CDR1 is DFQATT and CDR2 is SNEGSKA (reference sequence). Trimming stripped 4 bases from V and 0 bases from J, with 9 bases between. CDR3 length: 13 amino acids. The J gene is TRBJ1-1, the V gene TRBV20-1; the D gene is possibly TRBD1 (6 bases). This TCR derives from a human donor in good health (CMV status not recorded). Some clones in this sample may be carry-over from other donors' samples. Sequenced: PBMCs. For the CDR3, the DNA is TGCAGTGCTAAAAGGGGGGTGAACACTGAAGCTTTCTTT. Encoded protein: CSAKRGVNTEAFF.